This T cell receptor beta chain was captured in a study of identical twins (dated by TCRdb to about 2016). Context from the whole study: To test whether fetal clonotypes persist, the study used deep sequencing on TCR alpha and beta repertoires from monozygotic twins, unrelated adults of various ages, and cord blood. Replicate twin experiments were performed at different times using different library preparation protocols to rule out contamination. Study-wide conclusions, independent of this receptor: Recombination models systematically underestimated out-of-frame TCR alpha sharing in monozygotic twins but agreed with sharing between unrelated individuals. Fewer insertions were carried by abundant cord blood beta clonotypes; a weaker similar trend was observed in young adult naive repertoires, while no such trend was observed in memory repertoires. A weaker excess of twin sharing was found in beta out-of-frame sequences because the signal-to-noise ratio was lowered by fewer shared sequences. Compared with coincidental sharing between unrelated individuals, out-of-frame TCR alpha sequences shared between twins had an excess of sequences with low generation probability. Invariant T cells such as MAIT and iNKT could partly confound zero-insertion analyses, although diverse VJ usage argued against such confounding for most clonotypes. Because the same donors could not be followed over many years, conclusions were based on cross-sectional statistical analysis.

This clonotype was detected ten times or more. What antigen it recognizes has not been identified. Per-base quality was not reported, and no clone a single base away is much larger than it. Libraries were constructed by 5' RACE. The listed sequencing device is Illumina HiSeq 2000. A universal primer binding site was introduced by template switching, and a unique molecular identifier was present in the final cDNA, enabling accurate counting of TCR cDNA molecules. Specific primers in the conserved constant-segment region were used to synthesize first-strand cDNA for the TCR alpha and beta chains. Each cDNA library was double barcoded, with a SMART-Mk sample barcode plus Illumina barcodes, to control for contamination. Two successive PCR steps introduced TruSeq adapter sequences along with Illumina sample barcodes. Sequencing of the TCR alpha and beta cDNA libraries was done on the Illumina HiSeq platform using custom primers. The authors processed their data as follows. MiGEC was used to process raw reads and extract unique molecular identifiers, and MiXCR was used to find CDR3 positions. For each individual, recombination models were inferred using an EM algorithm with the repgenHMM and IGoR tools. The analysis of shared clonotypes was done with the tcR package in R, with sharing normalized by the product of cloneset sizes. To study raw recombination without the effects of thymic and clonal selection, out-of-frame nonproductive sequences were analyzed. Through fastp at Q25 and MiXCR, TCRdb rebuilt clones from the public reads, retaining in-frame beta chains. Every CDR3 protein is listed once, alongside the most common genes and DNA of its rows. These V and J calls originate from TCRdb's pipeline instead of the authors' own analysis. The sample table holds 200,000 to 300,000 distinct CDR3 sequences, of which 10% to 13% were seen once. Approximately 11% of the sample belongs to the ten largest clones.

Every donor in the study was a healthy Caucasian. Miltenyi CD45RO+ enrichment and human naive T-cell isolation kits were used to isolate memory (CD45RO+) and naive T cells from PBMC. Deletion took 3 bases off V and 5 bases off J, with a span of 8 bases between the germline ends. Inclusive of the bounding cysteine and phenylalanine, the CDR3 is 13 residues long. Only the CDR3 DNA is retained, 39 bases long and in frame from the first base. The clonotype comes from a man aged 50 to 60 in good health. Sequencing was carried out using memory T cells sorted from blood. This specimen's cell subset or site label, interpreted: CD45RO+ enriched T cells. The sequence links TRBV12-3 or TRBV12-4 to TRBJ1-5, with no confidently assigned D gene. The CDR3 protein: CASSFLEDQPQHF. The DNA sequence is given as TGTGCCAGCAGTTTTTTGGAAGATCAGCCCCAGCATTTT.